This T cell receptor beta chain was documented in a study of cytomegalovirus exposure and HLA in healthy donors. The study, taken as a whole, reports: CMV antigen specificity was confirmed in vitro for a few CMV-associated chains. Researchers catalogued approximately 170 TCR beta chains as cytomegalovirus-associated.

The method was immunoSEQ multiplex PCR; TCRdb's version includes in-frame clones alone and lacks a portion of them. Among around 300,000 clones listed, nearly 90% were seen once. The donors belonged to the 120-subject validation cohort, separate from the roughly 700-subject first cohort. Losses at the gene ends were 1 base for V and 6 bases for J; bases not matched to a gene: 6. The CDR3 sequence is 14 residues long. The V gene's germline CDR1 is SGHTA and CDR2 FQGNSA. Turning to this clone: The antigen is not known.

The chain couples TRBV7-2 to TRBJ2-7; TRBD1 matches at 7 bases. The sample was PBMCs. This TCR came from a man under 40 in good health and CMV-seronegative. The chain's CDR3 is CASSLGWDSSEQYF. Here the CDR3 DNA reads TGTGCCAGCAGCTTAGGTTGGGACAGCTCCGAGCAGTACTTC.